The 5 T cell receptor beta chains below all came from one sample that was sequenced in a study of cytomegalovirus exposure and HLA in healthy donors. Both 60 Vbeta primers and 13 Jbeta primers went into the PCR. Repertoires were generated with immunoSEQ multiplex PCR, while TCRdb's copy carries only in-frame clones and drops some. The table shows over 150,000 clones, with 77% occurring only once. Input material: PBMCs. These receptors all stem from a woman in her sixties in good health and CMV-seropositive.

This chain uses TRBV11-2 with TRBJ2-5; weak D call: TRBD1 (5 bases). Germline V gene sequence: CDR1 SGHAT, CDR2 FQNNGV. The V end was cut by 3 bases, the J end by 5 bases, with 7 bases between. CDR3 length equals 12 residues. The CDR3 reads CASSFNRETQYF. The CDR3 DNA follows: TGTGCCAGCAGCTTCAACAGGGAGACCCAGTACTTC.

The chain has TRBV18 and TRBJ1-5, with D hard to call. The CDR3 is 15 amino acids. The germline V gene has CDR1 KGHSH and CDR2 LQKENI. V lost 2 bases and J 3 bases, leaving 11 bases between the germline ends. Here the CDR3 DNA reads TGTGCCAGCTCACCAGCGGGAATTGACAATCAGCCCCAGCATTTT. It codes for CASSPAGIDNQPQHF.

This clone has a single count. CDR3 in DNA: TGTGCCAGCAGTTTAGTCCTGGGCAACGGGGGGGCCCAAGATACGCAGTATTTT. This gives the protein CASSLVLGNGGAQDTQYF. V gene TRBV27 combines with J gene TRBJ2-3; 8 bases are shared with TRBD2. Trimming at V came to 2 bases and at J to 5 bases, leaving 15 bases not matched to a gene. The CDR3 covers 18 residues. In germline, CDR1 is MNHEY, CDR2 SMNVEV (reference sequence).

The gene calls are TRBV4-1 and TRBJ2-2; TRBD1 aligns across 8 bases. The V gene's germline CDR1 is MGHRA and CDR2 YSYEKL. The V gene end was trimmed by 4 bases and the J gene end by 2 bases; junction bases not matched to a gene: 12. The CDR3 has 18 residues. This chain's CDR3 is CASSLRQGSFLNTGELFF. The CDR3 bases are TGCGCCAGCAGCCTCCGACAGGGGTCTTTTTTAAACACCGGGGAGCTGTTTTTT.

The V gene is TRBV28, the J gene TRBJ2-1; 8 bases are a match to TRBD2. V shed 6 bases, J shed 12 bases, and the junction held 16 bases outside the gene matches. CDR1 is MDHEN and CDR2 is SYDVKM in the germline V gene. CDR3 size: 15 residues. In DNA, the CDR3 is TGTGCCAGCAGGCCGACTAGCGCCCCTAGGAGTGGGCAGTTCTTC. Translation gives CASRPTSAPRSGQFF.